Shown below are 22 T cell receptor beta chains from a single sample sequenced in a study of T cells after somatic rescue of genetic block. Libraries were prepared by immunoSEQ multiplex PCR; TCRdb keeps only in-frame clonotypes and omits some of them. The sample contains under 150,000 clones, approximately 90% of which appear only once. Sequencing was carried out using peripheral blood mononuclear cells (PBMCs). These TCRs come from a woman between 18 and 29 years old.

This clone was observed once. The chain combines TRBV4-3 with TRBJ1-2; TRBD1 matches at 7 bases. This CDR3 is 14 amino acids long. Germline V gene lookup returns CDR1 LGHNA and CDR2 YSLEER. The ends lost 3 bases at V and 8 bases at J; junction bases unmatched: 9. The CDR3 reads CASSQTTGVRGYTF. In DNA form, the CDR3 reads TGCGCCAGCAGCCAGACCACAGGGGTGAGGGGCTACACCTTC.

This clone was recorded a few times. V gene TRBV2 combines with J gene TRBJ1-6; 7 bases are a match to TRBD1. V lost 6 bases, J lost 6 bases, and 8 bases stayed unmatched. The CDR3 extends over 15 amino acids. CDR1 is SNHLY and CDR2 is FYNNEI in the germline V gene. DNA of the CDR3: TGTGCCAGCAGGCAGACAGGGTCCACTAATTCACCCCTCCACTTT. Protein sequence: CASRQTGSTNSPLHF.

This clone showed up just a few times. This chain joins TRBV7-3 and TRBJ2-3; 11 bases line up with TRBD2. CDR1 is SGHTA, CDR2 FQGTGA, per germline. V lost 0 bases, J lost 3 bases, and 8 bases stayed unmatched. The CDR3 consists of 18 residues. This chain's CDR3 is CASSLTLPSGGSTDTQYF. CDR3 coding DNA: TGTGCCAGCAGCTTAACGCTACCTAGCGGGGGGTCGACAGATACGCAGTATTTT. Together with reference TRBV7-3 and TRBJ2-3, the CDR3 gives the full variable domain: GAGVSQTPSNKVTEKGKYVELRCDPISGHTALYWYRQSLGQGPEFLIYFQGTGAADDSGLPNDRFFAVRPEGSVSTLKIQRTERGDSAVYLCASSLTLPSGGSTDTQYFGPGTRLTVL.

The chain combines TRBV6-4 with TRBJ2-3; 13 positions agree with TRBD2. The ends lost 2 bases at V and 4 bases at J; junction bases unmatched: 0. Germline CDR1 is MRHNA and CDR2 is SNTAGT. The CDR3 spans 15 residues. The CDR3 nucleotides are TGTGCCAGCAGTGACGGGACTAGCGGGGCAGATACGCAGTATTTT. Translating it yields CASSDGTSGADTQYF.

The chain joins TRBV27 to TRBJ2-3, with D tentatively TRBD1 (6 bases). Between the trimmed V and J ends, which lost 5 bases and 6 bases, there was a span of 9 bases. Germline V gives CDR1 MNHEY, CDR2 SMNVEV (reference sequence). The CDR3 is 12 residues long. Here the CDR3 DNA reads TGTGCCAGCAGTACAGGGTCCGATACGCAGTATTTT. Translated: CASSTGSDTQYF.

Written as DNA, the CDR3 is TGTGCCAGCTCTCTTACCTCCGGGACAGGGTACCAGCCCCAGCATTTT. This gives the protein CASSLTSGTGYQPQHF. The genes are TRBV18 and TRBJ1-5; 9 bases map to TRBD1. Germline V CDR1 and CDR2: KGHSH, LQKENI. V was clipped by 6 bases and J by 7 bases; unmatched bases: 13. The CDR3 contains 16 residues. Variable domain in full (rest from reference TRBV18 and TRBJ1-5): NAGVMQNPRHLVRRRGQEARLRCSPMKGHSHVYWYRQLPEEGLKFMVYLQKENIIDESGMPKERFSAEFPKEGPSILRIQQVVRGDSAAYFCASSLTSGTGYQPQHFGDGTRLSIL.

V and J are TRBV14 and TRBJ2-5; D unresolved. The CDR3 sequence is 15 residues long. Germline CDR1 SGHDN, CDR2 FVKESK. Trimming removed 0 bases from V and 7 bases from J, with 15 bases in between. The CDR3 DNA reads TGTGCCAGCAGCCAAGACAATGGTAGCCGGCGGACCCAGTACTTC. Translating it yields CASSQDNGSRRTQYF.

The chain links TRBV28 to TRBJ1-2; D not certain. CDR1 is MDHEN, CDR2 SYDVKM, per germline. With 2 bases removed from V and 7 bases from J, the gap between germline ends came to 11 bases. There are 13 residues in the CDR3. The CDR3 nucleotides read TGTGCCAGCAGTTTAAGTTCCCTCCGTGGCTACACCTTC. Translating it yields CASSLSSLRGYTF.

The chain links TRBV7-9 to TRBJ1-5; perhaps TRBD1 as D (5 bases). This CDR3 contains 16 residues. V lost 5 bases, J lost 2 bases, and 16 bases lay in between. CDR1 SEHNR and CDR2 FQNEAQ come from the germline V gene (reference sequence). DNA of the CDR3: TGTGCCAGCAGCCCCGGGGCTCGGGGAGGCAATCAGCCCCAGCATTTT. It translates to CASSPGARGGNQPQHF.

This clone has more than one count but fewer than ten. The J gene is TRBJ1-1, the V gene TRBV29-1; a weak D match, TRBD1 (5 bases). V dropped 4 bases and J dropped 1 base, with 13 bases sitting between them. Germline V lookup: CDR1 SQVTM, CDR2 ANQGSEA. This CDR3 has 14 amino acids. As DNA, the CDR3 is TGCAGCGTTGGGGCATTGGGACCGAACACTGAAGCTTTCTTT. This gives the protein CSVGALGPNTEAFF.

This chain uses TRBV19 with TRBJ1-1; D is uncertain. Per the germline V gene, CDR1 is LNHDA and CDR2 is SQIVND (reference sequence). V gave up 3 bases and J gave up 5 bases, with 16 bases separating them. This CDR3 has 15 amino acids. DNA of the CDR3: TGTGCCAGTAGTATCAAAGGGTTTATGGGGACTGAAGCTTTCTTT. Translating gives CASSIKGFMGTEAFF. The variable domain in full, with the rest retrieved from reference TRBV19 and TRBJ1-1, is DGGITQSPKYLFRKEGQNVTLSCEQNLNHDAMYWYRQDPGQGLRLIYYSQIVNDFQKGDIAEGYSVSREKKESFPLTVTSAQKNPTAFYLCASSIKGFMGTEAFFGQGTRLTVV.

The chain employs TRBV13 and TRBJ1-6; D might be TRBD1 (6 bases). This CDR3 region has 15 residues. The germline V and J ends were trimmed by 5 bases and 10 bases, with 18 bases remaining between them. Germline V lookup: CDR1 PRHDT, CDR2 FYEKMQ (reference sequence). The CDR3 DNA reads as TGTGCCAGCAGCCCCCCGAGGGGGGCGGCCTCACCCCTCCACTTT. It yields the protein CASSPPRGAASPLHF.

The chain couples TRBV4-2 to TRBJ2-1, with D perhaps TRBD2 (6 bases). The CDR3 covers 16 residues. Germline values: CDR1 LGHNA, CDR2 YNFKEQ. Trimming shortened V by 3 bases and J by 2 bases, and 14 bases separated the two germline ends. The CDR3, as DNA: TGTGCCAGCAGCCATGTCCGGGACTTTGCCTACAATGAGCAGTTCTTC. Protein product: CASSHVRDFAYNEQFF.

This CDR3 reads CASSLGQASSYEQYF. For the CDR3, the DNA is TGCGCCAGCAGCTTGGGGCAGGCCAGCTCCTACGAGCAGTACTTC. The V gene is TRBV5-1, the J gene TRBJ2-7, with D uncertain. Between the trimmed V and J ends, which lost 0 bases and 0 bases, there was a span of 10 bases. The CDR3 sequence is 15 residues long. Germline CDR1 reads SGHRS; CDR2 reads YFSETQ.

V is TRBV11-3 and J is TRBJ2-3, with D possibly TRBD2 on 5 matching bases. V dropped 3 bases and J dropped 3 bases, with 10 bases sitting between them. Looked up from germline, CDR1 is SGHNT and CDR2 is YENEEA. The CDR3 sequence is 14 residues long. DNA of the CDR3: TGTGCCAGCAGCTTCGGGCTAGCAACAGATACGCAGTATTTT. It codes for CASSFGLATDTQYF.

The chain links TRBV5-1 to TRBJ2-2; 10 bases match TRBD2. The germline gives CDR1 SGHRS, CDR2 YFSETQ. The length of the CDR3 is 19 residues. The J segment lost 4 bases and the V segment lost 0 bases, leaving 12 bases of the junction unmatched. The CDR3 is CASSLGTLGLAVATGELFF. For the CDR3, the DNA is TGCGCCAGCAGCTTGGGGACCCTTGGACTAGCGGTGGCCACCGGGGAGCTGTTTTTT.

The V call is TRBV5-1, the J call TRBJ2-3, with TRBD2 matching 11 bases. The CDR3 spans 21 residues. The germline gives CDR1 SGHRS, CDR2 YFSETQ. With 4 bases clipped from V and 1 base from J, the junction kept 20 bases outside the gene matches. In nucleotides, the CDR3 is TGCGCCAGCAGCCCAATCTCCCCCGGAACTAGCGGGGGTTTAGGCACAGATACGCAGTATTTT. It codes for CASSPISPGTSGGLGTDTQYF.

This chain uses TRBV28 with TRBJ2-3; D uncertain. The CDR3 has 14 residues. Per germline, CDR1 MDHEN and CDR2 SYDVKM. Trimming cost V 2 bases and J 5 bases, with 11 bases left between them. CDR3 DNA sequence: TGTGCCAGCAGTTTAATCGCCTCCCGAGATACGCAGTATTTT. Amino acids: CASSLIASRDTQYF.

The chain combines TRBV13 with TRBJ2-5; D possibly uses TRBD1 or TRBD2 (5 bases each). Trimming removed 3 bases at V and 2 bases at J, with 16 bases between. There are 16 residues in the CDR3. Germline CDR1 is PRHDT and CDR2 is FYEKMQ (reference sequence). CDR3 protein: CASSFPPPGPQETQYF. CDR3 bases: TGTGCCAGCAGCTTCCCCCCCCCGGGGCCACAAGAGACCCAGTACTTC. The full variable domain, completed using reference TRBV13 and TRBJ2-5, is AAGVIQSPRHLIKEKRETATLKCYPIPRHDTVYWYQQGPGQDPQFLISFYEKMQSDKGSIPDRFSAQQFSDYHSELNMSSLELGDSALYFCASSFPPPGPQETQYFGPGTRLLVL.

This chain links TRBV9 with TRBJ2-1; TRBD2 might be the D (5 bases). The germline V and J ends were trimmed by 0 bases and 9 bases, with 7 bases remaining between them. In germline, CDR1 is SGDLS, CDR2 YYNGEE. CDR3 length equals 12 residues. For the CDR3, the DNA is TGTGCCAGCAGCGTAGACCGGGGTGAGCAGTTCTTC. Translated, it gives CASSVDRGEQFF.

This clone was recorded only once. The chain links TRBV9 to TRBJ2-2; no clear D gene. In germline, CDR1 is SGDLS, CDR2 YYNGEE. This CDR3 contains 13 residues. Trimming stripped 6 bases from V and 0 bases from J, with 6 bases between. The CDR3 region has the DNA TGTGCCAGCAAGACCGCGAACACCGGGGAGCTGTTTTTT. It encodes CASKTANTGELFF.

The chain combines TRBV4-2 with TRBJ1-1; D not resolved. Trimming stripped 4 bases from V and 3 bases from J, with 12 bases between. Germline-derived CDR1 and CDR2 are LGHNA and YNFKEQ. The length of the CDR3 is 14 residues. CDR3 bases: TGTGCCAGCAGCCCCAAATCGGGTCACACTGAAGCTTTCTTT. Amino acid sequence: CASSPKSGHTEAFF.